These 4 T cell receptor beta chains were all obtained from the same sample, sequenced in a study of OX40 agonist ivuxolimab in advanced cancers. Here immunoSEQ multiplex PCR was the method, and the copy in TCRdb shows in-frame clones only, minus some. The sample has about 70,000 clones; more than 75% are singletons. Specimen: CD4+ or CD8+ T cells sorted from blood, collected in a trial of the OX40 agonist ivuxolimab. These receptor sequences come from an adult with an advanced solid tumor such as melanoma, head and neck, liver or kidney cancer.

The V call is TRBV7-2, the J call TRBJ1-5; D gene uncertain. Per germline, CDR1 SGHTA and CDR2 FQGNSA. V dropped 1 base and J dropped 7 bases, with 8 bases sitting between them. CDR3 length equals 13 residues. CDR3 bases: TGTGCCAGCAGCTTAGTTGGTGGCCAGCCCCAGCATTTT. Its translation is CASSLVGGQPQHF.

The CDR3 region is CASSFGTPETGELFF. The CDR3, as DNA: TGCGCCAGCAGCTTCGGGACTCCTGAAACCGGGGAGCTGTTTTTT. The chain employs TRBV5-1 and TRBJ2-2; D is possibly TRBD2 (6 bases). The germline V and J ends were trimmed by 2 bases and 5 bases, with 13 bases remaining between them. Germline lookup yields CDR1 SGHRS and CDR2 YFSETQ. The CDR3 has 15 residues.

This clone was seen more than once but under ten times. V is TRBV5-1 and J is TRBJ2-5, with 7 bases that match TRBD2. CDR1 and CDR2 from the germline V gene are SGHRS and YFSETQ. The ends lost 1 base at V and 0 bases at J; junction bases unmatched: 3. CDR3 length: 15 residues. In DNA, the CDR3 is TGCGCCAGCAGCTTGCGGGGGGTATACCAAGAGACCCAGTACTTC. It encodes CASSLRGVYQETQYF. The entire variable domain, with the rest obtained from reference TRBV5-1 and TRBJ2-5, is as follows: KAGVTQTPRYLIKTRGQQVTLSCSPISGHRSVSWYQQTPGQGLQFLFEYFSETQRNKGNFPGRFSGRQFSNSRSEMNVSTLELGDSALYLCASSLRGVYQETQYFGPGTRLLVL.

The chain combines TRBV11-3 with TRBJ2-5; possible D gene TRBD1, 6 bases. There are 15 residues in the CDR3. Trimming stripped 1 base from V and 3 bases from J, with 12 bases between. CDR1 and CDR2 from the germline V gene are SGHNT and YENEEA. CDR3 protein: CASSLGGRTEETQYF. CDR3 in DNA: TGTGCCAGCAGCTTAGGGGGAAGGACAGAAGAGACCCAGTACTTC.